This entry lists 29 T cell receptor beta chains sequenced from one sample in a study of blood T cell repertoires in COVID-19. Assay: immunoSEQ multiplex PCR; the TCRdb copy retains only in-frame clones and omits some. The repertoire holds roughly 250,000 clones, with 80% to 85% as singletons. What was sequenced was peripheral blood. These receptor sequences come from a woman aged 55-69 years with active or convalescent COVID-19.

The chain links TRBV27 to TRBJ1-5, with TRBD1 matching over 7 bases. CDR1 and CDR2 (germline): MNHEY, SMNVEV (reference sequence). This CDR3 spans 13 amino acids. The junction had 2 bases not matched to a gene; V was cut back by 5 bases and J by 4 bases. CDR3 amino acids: CASSLQGNQPQHF. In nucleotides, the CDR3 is TGTGCCAGCAGTCTACAGGGGAATCAGCCCCAGCATTTT.

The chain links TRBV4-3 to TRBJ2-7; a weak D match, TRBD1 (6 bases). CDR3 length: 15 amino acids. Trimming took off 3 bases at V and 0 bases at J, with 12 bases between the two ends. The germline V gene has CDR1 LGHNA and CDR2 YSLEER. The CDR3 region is CASSQTPQGSYEQYF. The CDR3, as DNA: TGCGCCAGCAGCCAGACTCCACAGGGCTCCTACGAGCAGTACTTC.

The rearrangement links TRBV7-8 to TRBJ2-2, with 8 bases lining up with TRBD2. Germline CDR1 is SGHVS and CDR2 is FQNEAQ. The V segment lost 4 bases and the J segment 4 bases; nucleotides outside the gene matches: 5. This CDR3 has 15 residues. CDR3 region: CASSSGGSGTGELFF. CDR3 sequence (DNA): TGTGCCAGCAGCTCGGGGGGGTCGGGCACCGGGGAGCTGTTTTTT.

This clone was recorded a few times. The CDR3 protein is CASSLRGSNEKLFF. The CDR3 coding sequence is TGTGCCAGCAGCTTACGGGGGTCTAATGAAAAACTGTTTTTT. The rearrangement uses TRBV7-9 and TRBJ1-4, with D perhaps TRBD1 (5 bases). The V gene's germline CDR1 is SEHNR and CDR2 FQNEAQ (reference sequence). This CDR3 contains 14 residues. The ends were cut back, 2 bases at V and 3 bases at J, with 7 bases in the middle.

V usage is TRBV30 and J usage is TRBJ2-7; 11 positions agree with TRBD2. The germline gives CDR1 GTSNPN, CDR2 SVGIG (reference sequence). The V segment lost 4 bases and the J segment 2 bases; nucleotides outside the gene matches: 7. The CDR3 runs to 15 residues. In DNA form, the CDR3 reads TGTGCCTGGAAGCGACTAGCGGGGACAACCTACGAGCAGTACTTC. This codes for CAWKRLAGTTYEQYF.

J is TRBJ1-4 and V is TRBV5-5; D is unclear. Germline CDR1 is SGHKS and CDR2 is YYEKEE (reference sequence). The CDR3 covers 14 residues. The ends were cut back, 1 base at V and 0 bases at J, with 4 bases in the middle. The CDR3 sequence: CASSLTATNEKLFF. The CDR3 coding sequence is TGTGCCAGCAGCTTGACAGCAACTAATGAAAAACTGTTTTTT.

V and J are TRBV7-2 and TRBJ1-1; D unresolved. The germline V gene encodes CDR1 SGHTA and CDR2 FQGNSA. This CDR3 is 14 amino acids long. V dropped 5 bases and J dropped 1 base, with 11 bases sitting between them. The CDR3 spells CASSPYYPNTEAFF. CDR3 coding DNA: TGTGCCAGCAGCCCTTACTACCCGAACACTGAAGCTTTCTTT.

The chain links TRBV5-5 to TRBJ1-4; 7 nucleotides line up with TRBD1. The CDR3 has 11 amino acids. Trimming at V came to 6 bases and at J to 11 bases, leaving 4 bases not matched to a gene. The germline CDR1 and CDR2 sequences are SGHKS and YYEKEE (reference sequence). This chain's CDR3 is CASTTGDKLFF. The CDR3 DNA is TGTGCCAGCACCACAGGGGACAAACTGTTTTTT. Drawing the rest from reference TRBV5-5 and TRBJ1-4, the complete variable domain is DAGVTQSPTHLIKTRGQQVTLRCSPISGHKSVSWYQQVLGQGPQFIFQYYEKEERGRGNFPDRFSARQFPNYSSELNVNALLLGDSALYLCASTTGDKLFFGSGTQLSVL.

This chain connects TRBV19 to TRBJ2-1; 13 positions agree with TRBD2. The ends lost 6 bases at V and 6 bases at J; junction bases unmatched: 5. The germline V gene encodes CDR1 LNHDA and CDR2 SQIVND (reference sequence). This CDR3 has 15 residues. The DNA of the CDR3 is TGTGCCAGTAGAAAAGGGACTAGCGGGGTCAATGAGCAGTTCTTC. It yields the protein CASRKGTSGVNEQFF.

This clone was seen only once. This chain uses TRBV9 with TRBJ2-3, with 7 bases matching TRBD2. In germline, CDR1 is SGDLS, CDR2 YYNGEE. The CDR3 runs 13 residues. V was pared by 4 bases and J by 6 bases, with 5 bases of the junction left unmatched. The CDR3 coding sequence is TGTGCCAGCAGCCCAGGCGGGGGTGATACGCAGTATTTT. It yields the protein CASSPGGGDTQYF.

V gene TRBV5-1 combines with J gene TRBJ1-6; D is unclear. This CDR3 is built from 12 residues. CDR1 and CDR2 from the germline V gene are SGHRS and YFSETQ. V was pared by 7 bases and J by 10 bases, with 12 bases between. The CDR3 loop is CASGGEGSPLHF. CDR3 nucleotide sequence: TGCGCCAGCGGCGGGGAGGGATCACCCCTCCACTTT.

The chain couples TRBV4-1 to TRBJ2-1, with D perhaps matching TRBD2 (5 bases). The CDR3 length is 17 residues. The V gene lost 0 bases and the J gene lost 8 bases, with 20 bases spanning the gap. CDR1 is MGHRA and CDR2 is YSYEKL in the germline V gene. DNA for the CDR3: TGCGCCAGCAGCCAAGAGGGGTTCAGAGGGTCCGGGCATGAGCAGTTCTTC. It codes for CASSQEGFRGSGHEQFF.

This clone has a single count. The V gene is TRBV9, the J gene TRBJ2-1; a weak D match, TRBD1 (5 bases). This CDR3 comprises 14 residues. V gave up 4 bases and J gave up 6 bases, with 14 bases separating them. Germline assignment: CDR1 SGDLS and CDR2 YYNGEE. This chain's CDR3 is CASSPLGLFNEQFF. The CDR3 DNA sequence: TGTGCCAGCAGCCCCCTGGGGCTTTTCAATGAGCAGTTCTTC.

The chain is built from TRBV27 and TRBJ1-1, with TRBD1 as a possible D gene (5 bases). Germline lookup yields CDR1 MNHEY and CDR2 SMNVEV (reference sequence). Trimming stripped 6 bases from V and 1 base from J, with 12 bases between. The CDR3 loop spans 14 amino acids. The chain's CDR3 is CASSTGPGNTEAFF. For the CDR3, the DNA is TGTGCCAGCAGCACAGGTCCAGGGAACACTGAAGCTTTCTTT.

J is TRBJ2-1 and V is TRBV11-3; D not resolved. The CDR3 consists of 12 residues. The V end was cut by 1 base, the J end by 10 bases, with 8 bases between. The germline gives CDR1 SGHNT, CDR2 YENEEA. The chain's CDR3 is CASSLGPREQFF. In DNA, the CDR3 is TGTGCCAGCAGCTTAGGGCCGCGGGAGCAGTTCTTC.

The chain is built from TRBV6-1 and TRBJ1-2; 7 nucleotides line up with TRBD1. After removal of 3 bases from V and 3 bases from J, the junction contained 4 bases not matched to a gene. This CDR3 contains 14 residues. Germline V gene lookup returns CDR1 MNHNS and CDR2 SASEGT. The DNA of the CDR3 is TGTGCCAGCAGTGAGGCGGGACAGCACTATGGCTACACCTTC. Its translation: CASSEAGQHYGYTF.

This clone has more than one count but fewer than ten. The CDR3: CGGGRYNQPQHF. As DNA, the CDR3 is TGTGGGGGGGGGCGATACAATCAGCCCCAGCATTTT. The chain uses TRBV24-1 and TRBJ1-5, with D perhaps matching TRBD1 (6 bases). Germline CDR1 KGHDR, CDR2 SFDVKD. The CDR3 spans 12 residues.

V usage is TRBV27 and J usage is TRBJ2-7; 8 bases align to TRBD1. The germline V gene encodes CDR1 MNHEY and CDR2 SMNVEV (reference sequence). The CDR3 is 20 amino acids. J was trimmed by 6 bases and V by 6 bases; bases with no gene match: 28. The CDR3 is CASRPLPGQVSAHRLGEQYF. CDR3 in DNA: TGTGCCAGCAGACCTCTGCCGGGACAGGTTTCGGCCCACAGGTTGGGCGAGCAGTACTTC.

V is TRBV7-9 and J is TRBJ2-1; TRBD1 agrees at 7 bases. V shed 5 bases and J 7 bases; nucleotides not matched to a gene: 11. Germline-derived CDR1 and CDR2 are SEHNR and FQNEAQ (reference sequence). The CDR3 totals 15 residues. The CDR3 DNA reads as TGTGCCAGCAGCGGTGGGACAGCTTCTGGGAATGAGCAGTTCTTC. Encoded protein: CASSGGTASGNEQFF.

CDR3 sequence (DNA): TGTGCCAGCAGTTTAACAGGCCTGGTCGACTATGGCTACACCTTC. Translating it yields CASSLTGLVDYGYTF. The V gene is TRBV27, the J gene TRBJ1-2; TRBD1 might be the D (5 bases). Germline CDR1 and CDR2: MNHEY and SMNVEV (reference sequence). This CDR3 spans 15 amino acids. V gave up 2 bases and J gave up 3 bases, with 13 bases separating them.

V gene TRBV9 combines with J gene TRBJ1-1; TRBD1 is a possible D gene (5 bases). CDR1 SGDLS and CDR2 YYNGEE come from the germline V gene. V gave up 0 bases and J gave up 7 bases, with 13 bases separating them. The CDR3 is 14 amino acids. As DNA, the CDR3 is TGTGCCAGCAGCGTAGGGAGACGGGGGGGTGAAGCTTTCTTT. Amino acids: CASSVGRRGGEAFF. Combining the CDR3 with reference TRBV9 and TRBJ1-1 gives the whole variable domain DSGVTQTPKHLITATGQRVTLRCSPRSGDLSVYWYQQSLDQGLQFLIQYYNGEERAKGNILERFSAQQFPDLHSELNLSSLELGDSALYFCASSVGRRGGEAFFGQGTRLTVV.

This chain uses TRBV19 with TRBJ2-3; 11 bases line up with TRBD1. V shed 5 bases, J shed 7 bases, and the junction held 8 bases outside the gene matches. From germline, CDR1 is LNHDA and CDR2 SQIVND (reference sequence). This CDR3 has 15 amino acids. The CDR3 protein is CASSDRDRGLNTQYF. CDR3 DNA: TGTGCCAGTAGTGACCGGGACAGGGGGTTAAATACGCAGTATTTT.

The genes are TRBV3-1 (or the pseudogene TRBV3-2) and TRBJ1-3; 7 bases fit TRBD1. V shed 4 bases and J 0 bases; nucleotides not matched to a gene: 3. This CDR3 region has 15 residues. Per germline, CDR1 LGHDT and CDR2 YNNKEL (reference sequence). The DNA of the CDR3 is TGTGCCAGCAGCCGACAGGGCAACTCTGGAAACACCATATATTTT. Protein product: CASSRQGNSGNTIYF.

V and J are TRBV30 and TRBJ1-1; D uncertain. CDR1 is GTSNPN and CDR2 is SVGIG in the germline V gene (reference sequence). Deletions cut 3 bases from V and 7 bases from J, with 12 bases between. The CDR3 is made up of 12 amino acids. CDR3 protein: CAWRIGHIEAFF. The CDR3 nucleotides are TGTGCCTGGAGAATTGGCCACATTGAAGCTTTCTTT. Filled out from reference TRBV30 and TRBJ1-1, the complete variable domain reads SQTIHQWPATLVQPVGSPLSLECTVEGTSNPNLYWYRQAAGRGLQLLFYSVGIGQISSEVPQNLSASRPQDRQFILSSKKLLLSDSGFYLCAWRIGHIEAFFGQGTRLTVV.

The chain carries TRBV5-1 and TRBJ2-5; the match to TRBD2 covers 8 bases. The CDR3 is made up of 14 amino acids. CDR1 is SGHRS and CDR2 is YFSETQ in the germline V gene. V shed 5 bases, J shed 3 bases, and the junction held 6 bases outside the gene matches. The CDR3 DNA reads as TGCGCCAGCAGATTCGGACTAGCAGAAGAGACCCAGTACTTC. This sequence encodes CASRFGLAEETQYF.

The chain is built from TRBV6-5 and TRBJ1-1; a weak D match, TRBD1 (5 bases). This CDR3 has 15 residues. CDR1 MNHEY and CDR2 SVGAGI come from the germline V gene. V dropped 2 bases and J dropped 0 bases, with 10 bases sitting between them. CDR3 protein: CASSYGGSMNTEAFF. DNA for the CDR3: TGTGCCAGCAGTTACGGGGGGTCCATGAACACTGAAGCTTTCTTT.

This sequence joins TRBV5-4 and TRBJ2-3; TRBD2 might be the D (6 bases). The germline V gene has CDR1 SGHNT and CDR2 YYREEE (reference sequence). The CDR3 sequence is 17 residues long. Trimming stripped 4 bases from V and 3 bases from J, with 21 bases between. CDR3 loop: CASSLDIIAAGTDTQYF. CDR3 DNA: TGTGCCAGCAGCCTCGATATAATAGCGGCGGGGACAGATACGCAGTATTTT.

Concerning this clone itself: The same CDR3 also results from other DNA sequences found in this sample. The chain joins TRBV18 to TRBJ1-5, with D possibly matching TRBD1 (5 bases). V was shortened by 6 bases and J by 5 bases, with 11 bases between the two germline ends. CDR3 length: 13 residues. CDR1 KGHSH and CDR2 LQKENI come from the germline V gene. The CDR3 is CASSPTGDQPQHF. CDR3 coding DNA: TGTGCCAGCTCGCCCACGGGGGATCAGCCCCAGCATTTT.

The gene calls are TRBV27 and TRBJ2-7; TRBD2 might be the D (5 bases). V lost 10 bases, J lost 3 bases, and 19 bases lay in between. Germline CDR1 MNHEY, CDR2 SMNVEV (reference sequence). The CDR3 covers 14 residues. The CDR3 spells CATKRTAGLYEQYF. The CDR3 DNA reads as TGTGCCACCAAGAGGACGGCTGGACTCTACGAGCAGTACTTC.